The rows below give T cell receptor beta chains drawn from one sample of a study of HIV-infected children after antiretroviral therapy interruption. TCRdb independently ran MiXCR on the 3' RACE reads; one entry per CDR3 protein. The sample has about 40,000 distinct CDR3 sequences, over 6% seen once. The sample here was CD45RA+ CD4+ T cells from PBMCs, pooled from several time points, taken from a donor given antiretroviral therapy, either interrupted or continuous. These receptors were collected from a pool of human donors with HIV. CDR3s include the opening cysteine and the closing phenylalanine or tryptophan. A D gene is named only where the DNA matches it firmly. Part of the rows lack a size; the others show once, few, many or a class for expanded clones.

d_gene | j_gene | v_gene | abundance | CDR3aa | CDR3nt
- | TRBJ2-3 | TRBV28 | many | CASSPGPPPNTQYF | TGTGCCAGCAGCCCGGGTCCCCCTCCGAATACGCAGTATTTT
TRBD1 | TRBJ2-1 | TRBV29-1 | few | CSVGRGPYNEQFF | TGCAGCGTTGGCAGGGGGCCCTACAATGAGCAGTTCTTC
TRBD1 | TRBJ2-2 | TRBV12-3/TRBV12-4 | many | CASSSRTGITGELFF | TGTGCCAGCAGTTCCAGGACAGGGATTACCGGGGAGCTGTTTTTT
- | TRBJ2-3 | TRBV12-3/TRBV12-4 | many | CASSFIRDTQYF | TGTGCCAGCAGTTTTATCAGAGATACGCAGTATTTT
TRBD1 | TRBJ2-7 | TRBV20-1 | many | CSASSDRGDYEQYF | TGCAGTGCTAGTTCCGACAGGGGGGATTACGAGCAGTACTTC
- | TRBJ1-2 | TRBV12-3/TRBV12-4 | many | CASSLKIYGYTF | TGTGCCAGCAGCCTCAAGATTTATGGCTACACCTTC
TRBD2 | TRBJ2-1 | TRBV10-3 | many | CAISESVAGVFEQFF | TGTGCCATCAGTGAGTCGGTAGCGGGTGTATTCGAGCAGTTCTTC
- | TRBJ2-5 | TRBV30 | medium-sized | CAWSLGGQDTQYF | TGTGCCTGGAGTCTGGGGGGCCAAGACACCCAGTACTTT
- | TRBJ2-5 | TRBV6-6 | medium-sized | CASGETENQDTQYF | TGTGCCAGCGGTGAGACTGAGAACCAAGACACCCAGTACTTT
TRBD1 | TRBJ1-6 | TRBV20-1 | - | CSAAQGAGSPLHF | TGCAGTGCTGCACAGGGGGCAGGATCACCCCTCCACTTT
- | TRBJ2-5 | TRBV5-5 | many | CASSRGPTRETQYF | TGTGCCAGCAGCCGGGGGCCCACGCGAGAGACCCAGTACTTC
- | TRBJ2-3 | TRBV24-1 | many | CATSVAGTDTQYF | TGTGCCACCAGTGTAGCAGGGACGGATACGCAGTATTTT
- | TRBJ2-4 | TRBV10-3 | - | CASSGTGNTLYF | TGTGCCAGCAGTGGGACTGGAAACACCTTGTACTTT
- | TRBJ2-7 | TRBV23-1 | medium-sized | CASSLLGDSYEQYF | TGTGCCAGCAGTCTGCTGGGGGACTCCTATGAACAGTACTTC
- | TRBJ2-7 | TRBV11-2 | many | CASSSLTGSYEQYF | TGTGCCAGCAGCTCGTTGACCGGATCCTACGAGCAGTACTTC
- | TRBJ2-5 | TRBV5-1 | - | CASSHATTGTPQETQYF | TGCGCCAGCAGCCATGCAACGACCGGGACACCACAAGAGACCCAGTACTTC
- | TRBJ1-4 | TRBV5-1 | - | CASRSGATNEKLFF | TGCGCCAGCAGGTCGGGGGCCACTAATGAAAAACTGTTTTTT
TRBD2 | TRBJ2-5 | TRBV24-1 | many | CATSDLRLAGGQETQYF | TGTGCCACCAGTGATTTAAGACTAGCGGGGGGCCAAGAGACCCAGTACTTC
- | TRBJ2-3 | TRBV20-1 | - | CSAFSRLSQYF | TGCAGTGCTTTTTCCCGTCTGTCGCAGTATTTT
- | TRBJ2-1 | TRBV4-2 | many | CASSQGGPGPEGYNEQFF | TGTGCCAGCAGCCAAGGAGGACCCGGCCCGGAGGGCTACAATGAGCAGTTCTTC
- | TRBJ1-5 | TRBV12-3/TRBV12-4 | few | CASSLPSLRGGTQPQHF | TGTGCCAGCAGTCTCCCTTCTTTGAGGGGGGGGACTCAGCCCCAGCATTTT
TRBD2 | TRBJ2-7 | TRBV7-2 | - | CASSSGLAGGYEQYF | TGTGCCAGCAGCTCGGGACTAGCGGGGGGTTACGAGCAGTACTTC
- | TRBJ2-7 | TRBV12-5 | - | CASVILRGCTYEQYF | TGTGCTAGTGTCATCCTAAGGGGTTGCACCTACGAGCAGTACTTC